This T cell receptor (beta chain) originates from a study of blood T cells in healthy people across ages. Next came a second PCR, run for about 6 to 12 cycles, which used a sample-barcoded 5' primer along with a J-beta primer mix. With 12 random nucleotides, a template-switch adaptor tagged each individual cDNA molecule. In TCRdb, the 5' RACE reads were re-called with MiXCR into one record per CDR3 protein. The data contain around 990,000 distinct CDR3 sequences, about two fifths of them singletons. Trimming cost V 5 bases and J 9 bases; bases outside gene matches: 18. The CDR3 is made up of 16 amino acids. Per the germline V gene, CDR1 is SEHNR and CDR2 is FQNEAQ (reference sequence). As for this clonotype: Its antigen is as yet unknown.

Whole-study results and caveats: The study regarded diversity estimates from one million T cells as underestimates. It was the long-lived donors that had more naive CD4+ cells and higher diversity than aged donors.

The clonotype originates from a man younger than 30 in good health. Sequenced input: blood. The rearrangement uses TRBV7-9 and TRBJ2-7; 8 nucleotides align to TRBD1. The CDR3, as DNA: TGTGCCAGCAGCCTTACGTTCGGACAGGGACCCTGGGGGCAGTACTTC. This translates into CASSLTFGQGPWGQYF.